A single T cell receptor (beta chain) is shown here with its context. Its antigen is unidentified. The data were obtained in a study of T cell repertoires in cytomegalovirus infection. Study results and limitations: CMV-specific HLA-C-restricted TCR beta clonotypes dominated the ex vivo response.

MiXCR was run by TCRdb on the reads, yielding one entry per CDR3 protein. The data show a few hundred thousand distinct CDR3 sequences, 20% to 30% seen once. V lost 0 bases to trimming and J lost 4 bases, with 12 bases between them. The CDR3 length is 15 residues. Germline V gives CDR1 SEHNR, CDR2 FQNEAQ (reference sequence). The material was cultured PBMCs, obtained from culture after CMV antigen stimulation. This TCR derives from a human donor in good health (CMV status not recorded). Some clones in this sample may be carry-over from other donors' samples. This chain links TRBV7-9 with TRBJ1-1; TRBD1 might be the D (5 bases). The CDR3 DNA is TGTGCCAGCAGCTTAGCGAGGGGTCTAACCACTGAAGCTTTCTTT. It yields the protein CASSLARGLTTEAFF.